This TCR beta chain was identified during a study of blood T cells in healthy people across ages. Overall study findings and caveats: Roughly linear declines in TCR beta diversity per million T cells occurred with age.

A sample-barcoded 5' primer and a J-beta primer mix were used in a second PCR of about 7 to 12 cycles. Each CDR3 protein is one row after TCRdb ran MiXCR on the 5' RACE reads. The sample contains about 1.5 million distinct CDR3 sequences, approximately 42% of which appear only once. This clonotype has only a few counts. Its target is not known. Sequencing was performed on blood. The sequence was obtained from a woman in her late teens or twenties in good health.

The CDR3 reads CASRPSDSQGKPPLHF. The CDR3 DNA reads TGTGCCAGCAGACCCTCGGACAGTCAGGGAAAGCCACCCCTCCACTTT. V and J are TRBV6-5 and TRBJ1-6; D is possibly TRBD1 (6 bases). Germline CDR1 is MNHEY and CDR2 is SVGAGI. Trimming removed 6 bases at V and 11 bases at J, with 23 bases between. CDR3 length: 16 amino acids.